The 30 T cell receptor beta chains below were found in one sample sequenced in a study of glioma-infiltrating T cells after dendritic cell vaccination. TCRdb's copy holds only in-frame clones and misses some; the assay was immunoSEQ multiplex PCR. The table shows roughly 60,000 clones, with approximately 89% occurring only once. Time point here: after dendritic cell vaccination, including at tumor progression/relapse. The material sequenced was blood, taken after dendritic cell vaccination. The receptors were sampled from a human donor with glioblastoma.

CDR3 residues: CASSSQQGLPYGYTF. CDR3 in DNA: TGTGCCAGCAGCTCCCAACAGGGTCTGCCCTATGGCTACACCTTC. The chain couples TRBV7-2 to TRBJ1-2, with D perhaps TRBD1 (6 bases). Trimming left V 4 bases short and J 4 bases short, with 16 bases between. This CDR3 is built from 15 residues. The germline V gene has CDR1 SGHTA and CDR2 FQGNSA.

The V gene is TRBV9, the J gene TRBJ2-3; D might be TRBD1 (6 bases). Trimming cost V 2 bases and J 4 bases, with 14 bases left between them. The length of the CDR3 is 15 residues. The germline CDR1 and CDR2 sequences are SGDLS and YYNGEE. CDR3 protein: CASSVQGTRADTQYF. The CDR3, as DNA: TGTGCCAGCAGCGTTCAGGGGACGCGTGCAGATACGCAGTATTTT. The complete variable domain, with remaining parts taken from reference TRBV9 and TRBJ2-3, reads DSGVTQTPKHLITATGQRVTLRCSPRSGDLSVYWYQQSLDQGLQFLIQYYNGEERAKGNILERFSAQQFPDLHSELNLSSLELGDSALYFCASSVQGTRADTQYFGPGTRLTVL.

The chain employs TRBV7-6 and TRBJ1-3; D is unresolved. The CDR3 consists of 16 residues. Trimming stripped 5 bases from V and 1 base from J, with 15 bases between. Germline V gene lookup returns CDR1 SGHVS and CDR2 FNYEAQ. The CDR3 DNA reads as TGTGCCAGCAGCCGAGGTTCGGGTTTTTCTGGAAACACCATATATTTT. This translates into CASSRGSGFSGNTIYF.

This clone has just a few counts. The chain links TRBV6-6 to TRBJ2-7; 9 nucleotides agree with TRBD2. V gave up 1 base and J gave up 6 bases; unmatched junction bases: 7. This CDR3 comprises 15 residues. Germline V gene sequence: CDR1 MNHNY, CDR2 SVGAGI (reference sequence). CDR3 DNA: TGTGCCAGCAGTTACTTGACCTCGGGACTAGCCGAGCAGTACTTC. Amino acid sequence: CASSYLTSGLAEQYF.

This clone turned up a few times. V gene TRBV27 combines with J gene TRBJ1-1; no reliable D call. This CDR3 region has 14 residues. Germline V gene sequence: CDR1 MNHEY, CDR2 SMNVEV (reference sequence). Trimming cost V 2 bases and J 8 bases, with 15 bases left between them. In DNA form, the CDR3 reads TGTGCCAGCAGTTTAGGAGGACCTAAGAAGGAAGCTTTCTTT. It is translated as CASSLGGPKKEAFF.

The chain couples TRBV27 to TRBJ2-5, with 9 nucleotides matching TRBD2. The germline CDR1 and CDR2 sequences are MNHEY and SMNVEV (reference sequence). V lost 6 bases and J lost 9; bases outside the gene matches: 11. This CDR3 has 14 residues. The CDR3 DNA reads TGTGCCAGCAGCACTAGCGGGTGGGGACGGGCCCAGTACTTC. It is translated as CASSTSGWGRAQYF.

The rearrangement joins TRBV12-1 to TRBJ2-1; the table calls TRBD2, which could not be checked here. TRBV12-1 is given as a pseudogene. The CDR3 is made up of 13 amino acids. The CDR3 region has the DNA TGTGCCAGCAGCTGCCGGGACTACAATGAGCAGTTCTTC. Its protein product is CASSCRDYNEQFF.

This clone was observed a single time. Other nucleotide sequences from this sample produce the same CDR3. V and J are TRBV5-1 and TRBJ1-2; tentatively, D is TRBD1 (6 bases). CDR3 length equals 13 residues. Trimming stripped 0 bases from V and 3 bases from J, with 6 bases between. Germline-derived CDR1 and CDR2 are SGHRS and YFSETQ. The CDR3 DNA reads TGCGCCAGCAGCTTGGACAGGGACTATGGCTACACCTTC. This sequence encodes CASSLDRDYGYTF.

This clone has only one observation. The DNA is omitted, as the CDR3 cannot be located on it reliably, and the CDR3 follows TCRdb's listing. The gene calls are TRBV11-3 and TRBJ2-7; the D call in the table, TRBD2, was not verified against the DNA. The germline CDR1 and CDR2 sequences are SGHNT and YENEEA. The CDR3 adds up to 15 amino acids, both ends counted. The CDR3 is CVPAATAGGTYEQYF.

The chain uses TRBV5-1 and TRBJ1-1; D possibly corresponds to TRBD1 (5 bases). CDR1 SGHRS and CDR2 YFSETQ come from the germline V gene. Trimming took 0 bases from V and 1 from J, leaving 13 bases between them. The length of the CDR3 is 16 residues. The CDR3 sequence: CASSLGDRIRNTEAFF. DNA of the CDR3: TGCGCCAGCAGCTTGGGAGACAGAATTCGGAACACTGAAGCTTTCTTT.

This sequence joins TRBV2 and TRBJ1-2; D perhaps matches TRBD1 (6 bases). V was trimmed by 3 bases and J by 4 bases, leaving 12 bases between them. CDR3 length: 14 residues. CDR1 and CDR2 from the germline V gene are SNHLY and FYNNEI. CDR3 coding DNA: TGTGCCAGCAGTGAGGTCCAGGGGATCTATGGCTACACCTTC. This sequence encodes CASSEVQGIYGYTF.

Concerning this clone itself: Other DNA sequences in this specimen translate into the identical CDR3. The genes are TRBV29-1 and TRBJ1-1; no firm D call. The CDR3 extends over 14 amino acids. V was clipped by 2 bases and J by 5 bases, with 15 bases between them. The germline gives CDR1 SQVTM, CDR2 ANQGSEA. The DNA of the CDR3 is TGCAGCGTTGAAACGGGCGGGGTGGGAACTGAAGCTTTCTTT. Translated, it gives CSVETGGVGTEAFF. Combining the CDR3 with reference TRBV29-1 and TRBJ1-1 gives the whole variable domain SAVISQKPSRDICQRGTSLTIQCQVDSQVTMMFWYRQQPGQSLTLIATANQGSEATYESGFVIDKFPISRPNLTFSTLTVSNMSPEDSSIYLCSVETGGVGTEAFFGQGTRLTVV.

The rearrangement uses TRBV29-1 and TRBJ2-1, with 10 nucleotides matching TRBD2. Germline V gives CDR1 SQVTM, CDR2 ANQGSEA. The trim removed 2 bases at V and 6 bases at J, leaving 1 base unmatched. This CDR3 has 13 residues. The DNA for the CDR3 is TGCAGCGTTGAACTAGCGGGAGCCAATGAGCAGTTCTTC. Encoded protein: CSVELAGANEQFF.

The V call is TRBV25-1, the J call TRBJ2-3; 8 bases fit TRBD1. The CDR3 is 17 amino acids. Germline V lookup: CDR1 MGHDK, CDR2 SYGVNS. V trimming: 8 bases; J trimming: 4 bases; junction bases outside the gene matches: 17. The CDR3 sequence: CASGKRFQGAGSDTQYF. The CDR3 DNA follows: TGTGCCAGCGGCAAGAGATTCCAGGGGGCAGGTTCAGATACGCAGTATTTT.

Comment on this clone: Within the sample, other DNA sequences also encode this same CDR3. The CDR3 loop is CASSYGQGDGYTF. DNA of the CDR3: TGTGCCAGCAGTTACGGGCAGGGGGATGGCTACACCTTC. The V gene is TRBV6-6, the J gene TRBJ1-2, with TRBD1 identical over 7 bases. CDR3 length: 13 amino acids. Germline trimming cut 2 bases from V and 6 bases from J; bases unmatched to any gene: 3. The V gene's germline CDR1 is MNHNY and CDR2 SVGAGI (reference sequence).

The V call is TRBV7-3, the J call TRBJ2-1; D might be TRBD2 (5 bases). The CDR3 runs to 13 residues. Trimming left V 4 bases short and J 11 bases short, with 15 bases between. Germline lookup yields CDR1 SGHTA and CDR2 FQGTGA. As DNA, the CDR3 is TGTGCCAGCAGCTCTCCGGACGCGGGTAAGCAGTTCTTC. It encodes CASSSPDAGKQFF.

This clone was counted once. This chain connects TRBV6-6 to TRBJ2-5; 7 nucleotides align to TRBD2. V lost 2 bases, J lost 1 base, and 7 bases stayed unmatched. Looked up from germline, CDR1 is MNHNY and CDR2 is SVGAGI (reference sequence). The CDR3 loop spans 16 amino acids. CDR3: CASSYLLLATQETQYF. The CDR3 DNA is TGTGCCAGCAGTTACCTCTTACTAGCGACCCAAGAGACCCAGTACTTC.

The V call is TRBV6-1, the J call TRBJ1-4; no firm D call. The V and J ends lost 5 bases and 0 bases respectively, with 7 bases between them. Germline CDR1 and CDR2: MNHNS and SASEGT. The CDR3 spans 14 residues. The chain's CDR3 is CASSTGATNEKLFF. CDR3 nucleotide sequence: TGTGCCAGCAGTACGGGTGCAACTAATGAAAAACTGTTTTTT.

V and J are TRBV4-3 and TRBJ2-3, with 11 nucleotides matching TRBD2. The V gene's germline CDR1 is LGHNA and CDR2 YSLEER. J gave up 0 bases and V 3 bases, and 5 bases lay outside the gene matches. The CDR3 loop spans 17 amino acids. The CDR3 DNA reads TGCGCCAGCAGCCAGGCGGGACTAGCGGAGAGCACAGATACGCAGTATTTT. It codes for CASSQAGLAESTDTQYF.

The gene calls are TRBV14 and TRBJ2-1; TRBD1 matches 9 bases. With V trimmed by 6 bases and J by 2 bases, 5 bases remained unmatched. The germline V gene has CDR1 SGHDN and CDR2 FVKESK. This CDR3 is built from 15 residues. CDR3 nucleotides: TGTGCCAGCAGAACCACAGGGGGCGCCTACAATGAGCAGTTCTTC. Translated, it gives CASRTTGGAYNEQFF.

The chain uses TRBV29-1 and TRBJ1-2, with D possibly matching TRBD1 (6 bases). This CDR3 has 11 amino acids. CDR1 SQVTM and CDR2 ANQGSEA come from the germline V gene. CDR3 residues: CSGWQGLGYTF. The CDR3 DNA is TGCAGTGGGTGGCAGGGGCTTGGCTACACCTTC.

This chain connects TRBV4-3 to TRBJ1-2; unclear D gene. CDR3 length: 16 residues. The V end was cut by 9 bases, the J end by 6 bases, with 26 bases between. CDR1 and CDR2 (germline): LGHNA, YSLEER. The CDR3: CASIGEGASRWDGYTF. DNA for the CDR3: TGCGCCAGTATTGGAGAAGGCGCCTCGCGTTGGGATGGCTACACCTTC.

This clone was counted only a few times. This sequence joins TRBV19 and TRBJ2-7, with 12 nucleotides matching TRBD2. CDR3 size: 15 residues. The germline V gene has CDR1 LNHDA and CDR2 SQIVND (reference sequence). The J segment lost 1 base and the V segment lost 5 bases, leaving 3 bases of the junction unmatched. CDR3 loop: CASSLGTSGSYEQYF. In DNA form, the CDR3 reads TGTGCCAGTAGTCTCGGGACTAGCGGGTCCTACGAGCAGTACTTC.

This rearrangement joins TRBV7-9 to TRBJ2-5, with D possibly matching TRBD2 (5 bases). The CDR3 has 15 amino acids. Germline assignment: CDR1 SEHNR and CDR2 FQNEAQ (reference sequence). V gave up 2 bases and J gave up 4 bases, with 14 bases separating them. The CDR3: CASSLSLGSGETQYF. In nucleotides, the CDR3 is TGTGCCAGCAGCTTATCACTAGGTTCAGGAGAGACCCAGTACTTC.

The chain couples TRBV7-2 to TRBJ1-5; D remains unclear. Germline V lookup: CDR1 SGHTA, CDR2 FQGNSA. Trimming cost V 3 bases and J 3 bases, with 9 bases left between them. CDR3 length equals 14 residues. This CDR3 reads CASSLGGYNQPQHF. DNA for the CDR3: TGTGCCAGCAGCTTGGGAGGGTACAATCAGCCCCAGCATTTT. The variable domain in full, with the rest retrieved from reference TRBV7-2 and TRBJ1-5, is GAGVSQSPSNKVTEKGKDVELRCDPISGHTALYWYRQSLGQGLEFLIYFQGNSAPDKSGLPSDRFSAERTGGSVSTLTIQRTQQEDSAVYLCASSLGGYNQPQHFGDGTRLSIL.

This chain uses TRBV27 with TRBJ2-7; 15 bases align to TRBD2. This CDR3 spans 18 amino acids. J gave up 1 base and V 4 bases, and 8 bases lay outside the gene matches. Germline V lookup: CDR1 MNHEY, CDR2 SMNVEV (reference sequence). CDR3 region: CASSSGLAGGPRSYEQYF. For the CDR3, the DNA is TGTGCCAGCAGTTCCGGACTAGCGGGAGGGCCGCGGTCCTACGAGCAGTACTTC.

The genes are TRBV5-1 and TRBJ2-3, with a weak D call TRBD1 (6 bases). Germline lookup yields CDR1 SGHRS and CDR2 YFSETQ. The CDR3 length is 14 residues. Trimming cost V 4 bases and J 4 bases, with 13 bases left between them. CDR3 sequence reads: CASSPRTASDTQYF. The CDR3 DNA reads as TGCGCCAGCAGCCCACGGACAGCTTCAGATACGCAGTATTTT.

The chain's CDR3 is CASSYSILGGSYEQYF. The CDR3, as DNA: TGTGCCAGCAGTTACTCGATTCTGGGGGGGTCCTACGAGCAGTACTTC. The rearrangement joins TRBV6-5 to TRBJ2-7; 7 positions match TRBD2. J was trimmed by 1 base and V by 0 bases; bases with no gene match: 6. This CDR3 region has 16 residues. The germline V gene has CDR1 MNHEY and CDR2 SVGAGI.

The gene calls are TRBV29-1 and TRBJ2-2; perhaps TRBD2 as D (5 bases). Germline V gene sequence: CDR1 SQVTM, CDR2 ANQGSEA. This CDR3 has 15 residues. Between the trimmed V and J ends, which lost 6 bases and 2 bases, there was a span of 16 bases. Written as DNA, the CDR3 is TGCAGCGTCGGGGTGGCGGGTAGTAACACCGGGGAGCTGTTTTTT. It specifies CSVGVAGSNTGELFF.

Only one count was recorded for this clone. The rearrangement joins TRBV6-6 to TRBJ2-3, with no clear D. V lost 8 bases and J 1 base, leaving 7 bases between the germline ends. Germline V lookup: CDR1 MNHNY, CDR2 SVGAGI (reference sequence). This CDR3 comprises 12 residues. The CDR3 nucleotides are TGTGCCAGCGAAGAGGGCACAGATACGCAGTATTTT. Translated, it gives CASEEGTDTQYF.